What follows describes a single TCR beta chain. What it recognizes is unknown. Germline-derived CDR1 and CDR2 are SGHTA and FQGNSA. CDR3 size: 16 residues. V was pared by 4 bases and J by 5 bases, with 7 bases of the junction left unmatched. 5'RACE with constant-segment primers yielded barcoded, UMI-tagged TCR alpha and TCR beta cDNA libraries. MiXCR was run by TCRdb on the 5' RACE reads, yielding one entry per CDR3 protein. The table has roughly 550,000 distinct CDR3 sequences, 20% seen once. This record belongs to a study of T-cell memory formation after mild COVID-19. Study observations and caveats: For contracting clones, CD4+ ones sat mainly in CM and EM, CD8+ in EMRA. Pre-infection memory showed some responding clones, and this suggested that cross-reactive memory joined.

The chain couples TRBV7-2 to TRBJ2-3; TRBD2 agrees at 12 bases. This receptor was obtained from an adult woman who had mild COVID-19 (a few samples of this study predate the infection). Cell type and time point are not known. What was sequenced was PBMCs or a T cell subset sorted from them (not recorded which). CDR3 DNA sequence: TGTGCCAGCAGCTCGCCTAGCGGGAGGGTATTAGATACGCAGTATTTT. Protein sequence: CASSSPSGRVLDTQYF. The full variable domain, completed using reference TRBV7-2 and TRBJ2-3, is GAGVSQSPSNKVTEKGKDVELRCDPISGHTALYWYRQSLGQGLEFLIYFQGNSAPDKSGLPSDRFSAERTGGSVSTLTIQRTQQEDSAVYLCASSSPSGRVLDTQYFGPGTRLTVL.